The 13 T cell receptor beta chains below all came from one sample that was sequenced in a study of shared clonotypes between healthy human individuals. Sequencing was performed with immunoSEQ multiplex PCR; in TCRdb, only in-frame clones are kept and a portion is missing. The table lists hundreds of thousands of clones, about 78% of them singletons. Source material: memory CD4+ T cells sorted from blood. Indicated subset: CD45RA-negative fraction. The receptors stem from a woman aged 25 to 39 in good health.

V gene TRBV19 combines with J gene TRBJ2-3; D not certain. Germline V gene data show CDR1 as LNHDA and CDR2 as SQIVND (reference sequence). Trimming cost V 6 bases and J 1 base, with 14 bases left between them. The CDR3 loop spans 15 amino acids. The CDR3 DNA sequence: TGTGCCAGTAGACCCGCGACGGCGGGCACAGATACGCAGTATTTT. Translation: CASRPATAGTDTQYF. The variable domain in full, completed from reference TRBV19 and TRBJ2-3, reads DGGITQSPKYLFRKEGQNVTLSCEQNLNHDAMYWYRQDPGQGLRLIYYSQIVNDFQKGDIAEGYSVSREKKESFPLTVTSAQKNPTAFYLCASRPATAGTDTQYFGPGTRLTVL.

This chain links TRBV9 with TRBJ2-3; no firm D call. The CDR3 extends over 12 amino acids. The germline V gene has CDR1 SGDLS and CDR2 YYNGEE. Between the trimmed V and J ends, which lost 0 bases and 6 bases, there was a span of 5 bases. The CDR3 DNA is TGTGCCAGCAGCGTAGGTTCGGATACGCAGTATTTT. This gives the protein CASSVGSDTQYF.

The chain links TRBV7-6 to TRBJ2-1; D is unresolved. From germline, CDR1 is SGHVS and CDR2 FNYEAQ. The CDR3 contains 13 residues. Trimming removed 0 bases at V and 5 bases at J, with 5 bases between. The CDR3 DNA sequence: TGTGCCAGCAGCTTAGCGGAGAACAATGAGCAGTTCTTC. Translation: CASSLAENNEQFF.

The CDR3 DNA reads TGTGCCAGCAGTTTAAGTATCTGGGACAGGGTTGACGAGCAGTACTTC. As protein: CASSLSIWDRVDEQYF. This chain uses TRBV27 with TRBJ2-7, with 9 bases fitting TRBD1. The CDR3 runs to 16 residues. CDR1 and CDR2 (germline): MNHEY, SMNVEV (reference sequence). The V gene end was trimmed by 2 bases and the J gene end by 5 bases; junction bases not matched to a gene: 10.

The CDR3 loop is CASSTYWGVTGTDTQYF. The CDR3 nucleotides are TGTGCCAGCAGTACCTACTGGGGGGTAACTGGCACAGATACGCAGTATTTT. The chain employs TRBV27 and TRBJ2-3; weak D call: TRBD2 (6 bases). V lost 5 bases, J lost 1 base, and 19 bases lay in between. CDR1 MNHEY and CDR2 SMNVEV come from the germline V gene (reference sequence). This CDR3 region has 17 residues.

This clone was observed a few times. A read error may account for a junction end that differs from germline. This chain uses TRBV2 with TRBJ2-1; 12 nucleotides match TRBD2. The CDR3 loop spans 17 amino acids. Germline V gene lookup returns CDR1 SNHLY and CDR2 FYNNEI. Here the CDR3 reads CASREGLAGSSYNEQFF. In nucleotides, the CDR3 is TGTGCCAGCAGGGAAGGACTAGCGGGGTCCTCCTACAATGAGCAGTTCTTC.

The CDR3 loop reads CAGQGYYEQYF. As DNA, the CDR3 is TGTGCCGGACAGGGGTACTACGAGCAGTACTTC. V usage is TRBV30 and J usage is TRBJ2-7; 9 nucleotides agree with TRBD1. From germline, CDR1 is GTSNPN and CDR2 SVGIG (reference sequence). The CDR3 spans 11 residues. V lost 8 bases to trimming and J lost 3 bases; unmatched junction nucleotides: 2.

The chain uses TRBV5-1 and TRBJ2-1; D perhaps matches TRBD2 (6 bases). With 5 bases removed from V and 4 bases from J, the gap between germline ends came to 13 bases. The germline gives CDR1 SGHRS, CDR2 YFSETQ. The CDR3 is 14 amino acids. The CDR3 is CASRMEGNYNEQFF. The CDR3 DNA is TGCGCCAGCAGAATGGAGGGAAATTACAATGAGCAGTTCTTC.

The chain employs TRBV19 and TRBJ2-3; 7 bases are a match to TRBD2. V lost 1 base and J lost 6; bases outside the gene matches: 10. The CDR3 totals 16 residues. Germline lookup yields CDR1 LNHDA and CDR2 SQIVND (reference sequence). The CDR3 is CASSIVGGSDIDTQYF. The CDR3 nucleotides read TGTGCCAGTAGTATAGTCGGCGGGAGTGATATTGATACGCAGTATTTT.

The chain employs TRBV21-1 and TRBJ1-3. TRBV21-1 is given as a pseudogene. The CDR3 runs to 13 residues. Here the CDR3 DNA reads TGTGCCAGCAAGGTCCTACCGGGAAACACCATATATTTT. Encoded protein: CASKVLPGNTIYF.

This clone has a single count. The identical CDR3 is also encoded by other nucleotide sequences in the sample. As DNA, the CDR3 is TGTGCCAGCAGCCCCCCCGGACGATCCTACAATGAGCAGTTCTTC. It is translated as CASSPPGRSYNEQFF. The rearrangement joins TRBV6-5 to TRBJ2-1; no clear D gene. CDR3 length: 15 residues. The V end was cut by 6 bases, the J end by 1 base, with 13 bases between. Germline values: CDR1 MNHEY, CDR2 SVGAGI.

The genes are TRBV28 and TRBJ2-5; 7 bases align to TRBD1. Germline CDR1 and CDR2: MDHEN and SYDVKM. V shed 6 bases, J shed 2 bases, and the junction held 9 bases outside the gene matches. This CDR3 spans 15 amino acids. CDR3 in amino acids: CASRWSRDRQETQYF. CDR3 nucleotides: TGTGCCAGCAGATGGAGCCGGGACAGACAAGAGACCCAGTACTTC.

V and J are TRBV18 and TRBJ2-3, with 7 bases identical to TRBD2. V lost 4 bases and J lost 5; bases outside the gene matches: 12. The germline gives CDR1 KGHSH, CDR2 LQKENI. The CDR3 loop spans 16 amino acids. The CDR3 spells CASSRVRESHGDTQYF. In DNA form, the CDR3 reads TGTGCCAGCTCACGTGTGCGGGAGTCACACGGAGATACGCAGTATTTT. Drawing the rest from reference TRBV18 and TRBJ2-3, the complete variable domain is NAGVMQNPRHLVRRRGQEARLRCSPMKGHSHVYWYRQLPEEGLKFMVYLQKENIIDESGMPKERFSAEFPKEGPSILRIQQVVRGDSAAYFCASSRVRESHGDTQYFGPGTRLTVL.